This entry lists 11 T cell receptor beta chains sequenced from one sample in a study of patients and donors after allogeneic stem cell transplantation. TCRdb independently ran MiXCR on the RT-PCR reads; one entry per CDR3 protein. The sample contains 800,000 to 1,000,000 distinct CDR3 sequences, more than 15% of which appear only once. The sequenced sample consisted of blood, either unsorted or a sorted T cell fraction (not recorded which). Every receptor here comes from a human donor who was either an allogeneic HSCT recipient or a stem cell or donor lymphocyte infusion donor (not recorded which). It is not recorded whose cells these are; they may come from a transplant donor.

Only a few counts were recorded for this clonotype. The CDR3 protein is CAISEPNGRDSYNEQFF. The CDR3 bases are TGTGCCATCAGTGAGCCCAACGGGAGGGACTCCTACAATGAGCAGTTCTTC. The rearrangement links TRBV10-3 to TRBJ2-1; TRBD2 aligns across 8 bases. CDR3 length: 17 amino acids. J was trimmed by 0 bases and V by 2 bases; bases with no gene match: 6. Germline loops: CDR1 ENHRY, CDR2 SYGVKD.

A few counts support this clonotype. The genes are TRBV6-2 or TRBV6-3 and TRBJ1-5; D unresolved. V was cut by 6 bases and J by 4 bases, with 10 bases left in between. This CDR3 comprises 13 residues. CDR1 MNHEY and CDR2 SVGEGT come from the germline V gene. CDR3 nucleotide sequence: TGTGCCAGCAGCACGGACCCAAATCAGCCCCAGCATTTT. The encoded protein is CASSTDPNQPQHF.

Worth noting for this clonotype: Without the conserved terminal phenylalanine or tryptophan, this CDR3 likely stems from a read error. The chain carries TRBV10-3 and TRBJ2-1; 11 nucleotides match TRBD2. CDR3 size: 15 residues. The germline V gene has CDR1 ENHRY and CDR2 SYGVKD. The J segment lost 6 bases and the V segment lost 3 bases, leaving 4 bases of the junction unmatched. CDR3 nucleotide sequence: TGTGCCATCAGTGATTATAGCGGGGGGGCCAATGAGCAGTTCTAC. Translation gives CAISDYSGGANEQFY.

The chain has TRBV12-3 or TRBV12-4 and TRBJ1-6, with D possibly being TRBD1 (5 bases). The CDR3 is 14 amino acids. V was shortened by 7 bases and J by 10 bases, with 17 bases between the two germline ends. The CDR3 DNA is TGTGCCAGCACCTCACGGGGGACGACATCACCCCTCCACTTT. As protein: CASTSRGTTSPLHF.

This clonotype appeared a few times. This chain connects TRBV4-1 to TRBJ2-1, with 9 bases aligning to TRBD2. V was pared by 2 bases and J by 0 bases, with 2 bases of the junction left unmatched. This CDR3 spans 16 amino acids. Germline CDR1 and CDR2: MGHRA and YSYEKL. CDR3 sequence reads: CASSQTSGSSYNEQFF. The CDR3 nucleotides read TGCGCCAGCAGCCAAACTAGCGGGTCCTCCTACAATGAGCAGTTCTTC.

The V call is TRBV7-2, the J call TRBJ2-4, with D possibly being TRBD1 or TRBD2 (5 bases each). The V and J ends lost 1 base and 8 bases respectively, with 15 bases between them. Germline V lookup: CDR1 SGHTA, CDR2 FQGNSA. This CDR3 is built from 15 residues. The CDR3 region is CASSLVGPSRHIQYF. The CDR3 DNA is TGTGCCAGCAGCTTAGTGGGACCTAGCAGGCACATTCAGTACTTC.

A few counts support this clonotype. The chain combines TRBV6-5 with TRBJ2-3, with a weak D call TRBD2 (6 bases). Germline CDR1 is MNHEY and CDR2 is SVGAGI. V lost 2 bases, J lost 5 bases, and 14 bases lay in between. This CDR3 region has 15 residues. In DNA, the CDR3 is TGTGCCAGCAGTTACGGTCGGCAGGGAGGAGATACGCAGTATTTT. As protein: CASSYGRQGGDTQYF.

This sequence joins TRBV3-1 and TRBJ2-2; 9 bases map to TRBD1. Germline lookup yields CDR1 LGHDT and CDR2 YNNKEL (reference sequence). V shed 4 bases and J 9 bases; nucleotides not matched to a gene: 12. The CDR3 runs 16 residues. The CDR3 region is CASSPGTGWIVRELFF. Written as DNA, the CDR3 is TGTGCCAGCAGCCCGGGGACAGGGTGGATCGTACGGGAGCTGTTTTTT. The complete variable domain, with remaining parts taken from reference TRBV3-1 and TRBJ2-2, reads DTAVSQTPKYLVTQMGNDKSIKCEQNLGHDTMYWYKQDSKKFLKIMFSYNNKELIINETVPNRFSPKSPDKAHLNLHINSLELGDSAVYFCASSPGTGWIVRELFFGEGSRLTVL.

The chain combines TRBV10-3 with TRBJ1-1; possibly TRBD1 for D (6 bases). The CDR3 runs 18 residues. Germline CDR1 and CDR2: ENHRY and SYGVKD. Trimming cost V 0 bases and J 0 bases, with 17 bases left between them. The CDR3 coding sequence is TGTGCCATCAGTGAGTCGCAGGGGAAGGTTAGAATGAACACTGAAGCTTTCTTT. It yields the protein CAISESQGKVRMNTEAFF.

The chain joins TRBV7-3 to TRBJ1-1; D is undetermined. Trimming pared 2 bases from V and 0 bases from J, leaving 13 bases between. The CDR3 loop spans 16 amino acids. CDR1 is SGHTA and CDR2 is FQGTGA in the germline V gene. In DNA form, the CDR3 reads TGTGCCAGCAGCTTATCGTCGGGCGGGATGAACACTGAAGCTTTCTTT. Translated, it gives CASSLSSGGMNTEAFF.

This clonotype was seen only a few times. Here the CDR3 DNA reads TGTGCCAGCAGCGGACAGAACAACTACGAGCAGTACTTC. It yields the protein CASSGQNNYEQYF. V usage is TRBV12-3 or TRBV12-4 and J usage is TRBJ2-7; a possible D gene is TRBD1 (6 bases). V lost 6 bases, J lost 3 bases, and 12 bases lay in between. The CDR3 is 13 amino acids.